Below are 10 T cell receptor beta chains sequenced from a single sample in a study of blood T cell repertoires in COVID-19 (dated by TCRdb to the early 2020s). Library prep was done by the immunoSEQ multiplex PCR assay. In its TCRdb copy, this immuneACCESS table keeps in-frame sequences only and misses some clones. Where compared with another copy, unresolved V genes explain less than half of these, and the others have no known cause. The table for this sample lists 120,000 to 150,000 clones; around three quarters of them were counted only once. The ten most abundant clones make up roughly 17% of the sample. The specimen sequenced was peripheral blood. The receptor source for this set is a man in his fifties or sixties with acute or convalescent COVID-19.

This sequence joins TRBV5-1 and TRBJ2-7, with TRBD1 as a possible D gene (6 bases). From germline, CDR1 is SGHRS and CDR2 YFSETQ. The CDR3 contains 15 residues. Trimming took 2 bases from V and 0 from J, leaving 12 bases between them. The CDR3 here is CASSFLGQSSYEQYF. The CDR3 DNA reads TGCGCCAGCAGCTTCCTCGGACAGAGCTCCTACGAGCAGTACTTC.

The rearrangement links TRBV3-1 (or the pseudogene TRBV3-2) to TRBJ2-3, with a tentative D call TRBD2 (5 bases). CDR1 and CDR2 (germline): LGHDT, YNNKEL (reference sequence). Trimming left V 0 bases short and J 0 bases short, with 16 bases between. The CDR3 consists of 18 residues. CDR3: CASSQDPGSIPSTDTQYF. The CDR3 nucleotides read TGTGCCAGCAGCCAAGATCCGGGATCCATACCTAGCACAGATACGCAGTATTTT.

CDR3 sequence reads: CASTGVPSPDTQYF. Written as DNA, the CDR3 is TGCGCCAGCACAGGGGTACCCAGCCCAGATACGCAGTATTTT. The chain joins TRBV5-1 to TRBJ2-3; a weak D match, TRBD1 (6 bases). CDR1 is SGHRS and CDR2 is YFSETQ in the germline V gene. The CDR3 runs to 14 residues. V dropped 6 bases and J dropped 4 bases, with 15 bases sitting between them.

The CDR3: CASSLGGVGETQYF. The CDR3 nucleotides read TGTGCCAGCAGCTTAGGCGGGGTCGGAGAGACCCAGTACTTC. The V gene is TRBV5-4, the J gene TRBJ2-5; D possibly corresponds to TRBD2 (6 bases). Germline CDR1 SGHNT, CDR2 YYREEE (reference sequence). V dropped 2 bases and J dropped 4 bases, with 12 bases sitting between them. CDR3 size: 14 residues.

The rearrangement joins TRBV25-1 to TRBJ2-7; the match to TRBD1 covers 10 bases. Unmatched junction bases numbered 9, after V lost 5 bases and J lost 2 bases. Germline V CDR1 and CDR2: MGHDK, SYGVNS. The CDR3 is 16 residues long. CDR3 DNA sequence: TGTGCCAGCAGTCACCGGACAGGGGGTATCGCCTACGAGCAGTACTTC. Encoded protein: CASSHRTGGIAYEQYF.

The gene calls are TRBV4-1 and TRBJ1-1; no definite D call. The CDR3 sequence is 17 residues long. Trimming took off 3 bases at V and 1 base at J, with 18 bases between the two ends. CDR1 is MGHRA and CDR2 is YSYEKL in the germline V gene. The CDR3 reads CASSQLSFLSWNTEAFF. CDR3 coding DNA: TGCGCCAGCAGCCAGCTATCGTTCCTTTCCTGGAACACTGAAGCTTTCTTT.

This clone has a single count. This chain uses TRBV7-3 with TRBJ1-1; a weak D match, TRBD1 (6 bases). The CDR3 is made up of 14 amino acids. V dropped 3 bases and J dropped 4 bases, with 12 bases sitting between them. Germline V CDR1 and CDR2: SGHTA, FQGTGA. The CDR3, as DNA: TGTGCCAGCAGCTTCAGGGGAGGGGGCACTGAAGCTTTCTTT. Protein product: CASSFRGGGTEAFF.

The chain carries TRBV6-5 and TRBJ1-2; D gene ambiguous. Germline lookup yields CDR1 MNHEY and CDR2 SVGAGI. The ends were cut back, 1 base at V and 8 bases at J, with 17 bases in the middle. The CDR3 sequence is 15 residues long. In nucleotides, the CDR3 is TGTGCCAGCAGTTACTTTGGGCCTTCCTATGGGGGCTACACCTTC. It specifies CASSYFGPSYGGYTF.

The rearrangement joins TRBV29-1 to TRBJ1-2; 9 nucleotides match TRBD1. The J segment lost 6 bases and the V segment lost 3 bases, leaving 5 bases of the junction unmatched. The CDR3 totals 13 residues. Per the germline V gene, CDR1 is SQVTM and CDR2 is ANQGSEA. This chain's CDR3 is CSVEPGQGNGYTF. CDR3 coding DNA: TGCAGCGTTGAGCCCGGACAGGGGAATGGCTACACCTTC.

V gene TRBV3-1 (or the pseudogene TRBV3-2) combines with J gene TRBJ1-3; D perhaps matches TRBD1 (5 bases). The V and J ends lost 4 bases and 5 bases respectively, with 6 bases between them. Per the germline V gene, CDR1 is LGHDT and CDR2 is YNNKEL (reference sequence). This CDR3 is built from 12 residues. CDR3 sequence reads: CASSLDRNTIYF. In DNA, the CDR3 is TGTGCCAGCAGCCTGGACAGAAACACCATATATTTT.